Listed below are T cell receptor beta chains from one sample, sequenced in a study of blood T cell repertoires in COVID-19. The data were produced by immunoSEQ multiplex PCR, yet TCRdb's version contains in-frame clones alone and is incomplete. This table holds 150,000 to 200,000 clones, 65% to 85% found once. The sequencing input was peripheral blood. Every receptor here comes from a woman younger than 45 with acute or convalescent COVID-19. Each CDR3 is given with its conserved first and last residue. D genes are given only for firm matches. A row's size may be missing; if present it is once, few, many or a size class.

clone_size: NA
d_call: NA
v_call: TRBV7-2
j_call: TRBJ1-1
cdr3_nt: TGTGCCAGCTCCGTAGGGGGAGGGTTCGCTTTCTTT
cdr3_aa: CASSVGGGFAFF

clone_size: few
d_call: TRBD1
v_call: TRBV6-2/TRBV6-3
j_call: TRBJ2-7
cdr3_nt: TGTGCCAGCCGCCGGACAGGGGGCAGGAACGAGCAGTACTTC
cdr3_aa: CASRRTGGRNEQYF

clone_size: NA
d_call: NA
v_call: TRBV5-1
j_call: TRBJ1-1
cdr3_nt: TGCGCCAGCAGCTTGGTTCTCGGGGGGCTCAACACTGAAGCTTTCTTT
cdr3_aa: CASSLVLGGLNTEAFF

clone_size: NA
d_call: NA
v_call: TRBV7-2
j_call: TRBJ1-2
cdr3_nt: TGTGCCAGCAGCTCCTCTAGAGGTCAGGGAGGCTACACCTTC
cdr3_aa: CASSSSRGQGGYTF

clone_size: NA
d_call: NA
v_call: TRBV6-5
j_call: TRBJ1-1
cdr3_nt: TGTGCCAGCAGCCAAACAGGGAACACTGAAGCTTTCTTT
cdr3_aa: CASSQTGNTEAFF

clone_size: NA
d_call: TRBD1
v_call: TRBV5-1
j_call: TRBJ1-1
cdr3_nt: TGCGCCAGCAGCTTCGGGACAGTTTCGTACACTGAAGCTTTCTTT
cdr3_aa: CASSFGTVSYTEAFF

clone_size: NA
d_call: TRBD2
v_call: TRBV30
j_call: TRBJ2-7
cdr3_nt: TGTGCCCTCGGACTAGCGGGACCTTTTTACGAGCAGTACTTC
cdr3_aa: CALGLAGPFYEQYF

clone_size: few
d_call: NA
v_call: TRBV19
j_call: TRBJ1-2
cdr3_nt: TGTGCCGTCAGGGGTGGTGGCTACACCTTC
cdr3_aa: CAVRGGGYTF

clone_size: few
d_call: NA
v_call: TRBV11-2
j_call: TRBJ1-3
cdr3_nt: TGTGCCAGCAGCGCGCAACAATCACAGGGTATCTCTGGAAACACCATATATTTT
cdr3_aa: CASSAQQSQGISGNTIYF

clone_size: once
d_call: NA
v_call: TRBV30
j_call: TRBJ1-2
cdr3_nt: TGTGCCCTCTCTCTGGGGACAAAAGGTTACACCTTC
cdr3_aa: CALSLGTKGYTF

clone_size: NA
d_call: TRBD1
v_call: TRBV9
j_call: TRBJ2-5
cdr3_nt: TGTGCCAGCAGCACCGGGACAGGGGGCGGAGAGACCCAGTACTTC
cdr3_aa: CASSTGTGGGETQYF

clone_size: NA
d_call: NA
v_call: TRBV6-5
j_call: TRBJ1-6
cdr3_nt: TGTGCCTCCGCCGGGGGGGGGTCCGTTTCACCCCTCCACTTT
cdr3_aa: CASAGGGSVSPLHF

clone_size: once
d_call: NA
v_call: TRBV7-9
j_call: TRBJ2-7
cdr3_nt: TGTGCCAGCAGCGCCGGACAGCCCTACGAGCAGTACTTC
cdr3_aa: CASSAGQPYEQYF

clone_size: NA
d_call: NA
v_call: TRBV6-5
j_call: TRBJ1-3
cdr3_nt: TGTGCCAGCAGTAAGGGACAAAAAAACACCATATATTTT
cdr3_aa: CASSKGQKNTIYF

clone_size: NA
d_call: TRBD2
v_call: TRBV19
j_call: TRBJ2-5
cdr3_nt: TGTGCCAGTAGGGAGCGGGGGGGCCGGGAGACCCAGTACTTC
cdr3_aa: CASRERGGRETQYF

clone_size: NA
d_call: TRBD1
v_call: TRBV19
j_call: TRBJ1-5
cdr3_nt: TGTGCCAGCAGAACAGGGGAGCCCATTCTTAGCAATCAGCCCCAGCATTTT
cdr3_aa: CASRTGEPILSNQPQHF

clone_size: NA
d_call: NA
v_call: TRBV10-1
j_call: TRBJ1-1
cdr3_nt: TGCGCCAGCAGTGAGTCAGTTGGGGGCTTTTACACTGAAGCTTTCTTT
cdr3_aa: CASSESVGGFYTEAFF

clone_size: NA
d_call: NA
v_call: TRBV5-4
j_call: TRBJ2-5
cdr3_nt: TGTGCCAGCAGCTTGCCGAATAGCGGACCCGACCAAGAGACCCAGTACTTC
cdr3_aa: CASSLPNSGPDQETQYF

clone_size: NA
d_call: NA
v_call: TRBV5-6
j_call: TRBJ1-6
cdr3_nt: TGTGCCAGCAGCCTACAGGGTGTCCCCTATAATTCACCCCTCCACTTT
cdr3_aa: CASSLQGVPYNSPLHF

clone_size: NA
d_call: NA
v_call: TRBV9
j_call: TRBJ1-6
cdr3_nt: TGTGCCAGCAGCGTTAGGCAGGGCGGCTCACCCCTCCACTTT
cdr3_aa: CASSVRQGGSPLHF

clone_size: NA
d_call: TRBD1
v_call: TRBV6-5
j_call: TRBJ1-2
cdr3_nt: TGTGCCAGCATTAAAGAGGGGGCCTATGGCTACACCTTC
cdr3_aa: CASIKEGAYGYTF

clone_size: NA
d_call: TRBD1
v_call: TRBV28
j_call: TRBJ2-7
cdr3_nt: TGTGCCAGCAGGACCGGGACAGTTCCCTACGAGCAGTACTTC
cdr3_aa: CASRTGTVPYEQYF

clone_size: NA
d_call: NA
v_call: TRBV7-3
j_call: TRBJ1-6
cdr3_nt: TGTGCCAGCAGCTTTAGGAGGAATTCACCCCTCCACTTT
cdr3_aa: CASSFRRNSPLHF

clone_size: NA
d_call: TRBD2
v_call: TRBV19
j_call: TRBJ2-3
cdr3_nt: TGTGCCAGTAGTCTCGGGACTAGCGGGCCTCGCACAGATACGCAGTATTTT
cdr3_aa: CASSLGTSGPRTDTQYF

clone_size: NA
d_call: NA
v_call: TRBV7-3
j_call: TRBJ2-2
cdr3_nt: TGTGCCAGCCGACTCGGCACCGGGGAGCTGTTTTTT
cdr3_aa: CASRLGTGELFF

clone_size: few
d_call: NA
v_call: TRBV4-2
j_call: TRBJ1-4
cdr3_nt: TGTGCCAGCAGCCAAGACGACCATGGACAAACCAATGAAAAACTGTTTTTT
cdr3_aa: CASSQDDHGQTNEKLFF

clone_size: NA
d_call: NA
v_call: TRBV11-1
j_call: TRBJ2-7
cdr3_nt: TGTGCCAGCAGCTTAACTTCCTACGAGCAGTACTTC
cdr3_aa: CASSLTSYEQYF

clone_size: NA
d_call: NA
v_call: TRBV3-1/TRBV3-2
j_call: TRBJ2-7
cdr3_nt: TGTGCCAGCAGCCAGACAGGCTACGAGCAGTACTTC
cdr3_aa: CASSQTGYEQYF